The 16 T cell receptor beta chains presented below share a single source sample, sequenced in a study of early T cells in non-severe SARS-CoV-2 infection (dated by TCRdb to about 2021). Library generation was performed with 5' RACE. The data were produced on a NextSeq 500. TCRdb reworked the public reads: Q25 trimming with fastp, MiXCR clone assembly, productive beta chains retained. Rows with a matching CDR3 protein are joined into one entry that keeps the most common DNA and genes. Recorded for this sample are some 81,000 distinct CDR3 sequences; over 9% of them occurred a single time. More than 4.5% of the sample goes to the ten largest clones. Sequencing was performed on whole blood. These receptors came from an adult who was a healthcare worker with PCR-confirmed SARS-CoV-2 infection or an uninfected control (not recorded which).

Many counts were recorded for this clonotype. V usage is TRBV6-1 and J usage is TRBJ1-5, with D hard to call. This CDR3 has 13 amino acids. The V end lost 9 bases, the J end lost 7 bases, and 16 bases lay between the germline ends. Germline V gene data show CDR1 as MNHNS and CDR2 as SASEGT. This CDR3 is CASQTLTGQPQHF. In DNA, the CDR3 is TGTGCCAGTCAGACCCTTACGGGGCAGCCCCAGCATTTT.

Many counts were recorded for this clonotype. CDR3 in DNA: TGTGCCAGCAGCCACCCCCCACTAGCGGGAGCGGGGGAGCTGTTTTTT. This sequence encodes CASSHPPLAGAGELFF. The gene calls are TRBV28 and TRBJ2-2; 11 bases match TRBD2. CDR1 and CDR2 from the germline V gene are MDHEN and SYDVKM. The junction had 11 bases not matched to a gene; V was cut back by 6 bases and J by 8 bases. This CDR3 comprises 16 residues.

The table lists this clonotype with many counts. The rearrangement joins TRBV27 to TRBJ2-7; D may be TRBD1 or TRBD2 (6 bases each). This CDR3 has 15 amino acids. Germline V lookup: CDR1 MNHEY, CDR2 SMNVEV (reference sequence). V was pared by 8 bases and J by 2 bases, with 19 bases between. Here the CDR3 DNA reads TGTGCCAGCGCCCTAAGCCGGGGGCCTACCTACGAGCAGTACTTC. Amino acids: CASALSRGPTYEQYF.

This clonotype was observed at least ten times. The chain combines TRBV28 with TRBJ2-7; 10 bases map to TRBD1. The V gene end was trimmed by 6 bases and the J gene end by 3 bases; junction bases not matched to a gene: 5. There are 14 residues in the CDR3. CDR1 and CDR2 (germline): MDHEN, SYDVKM. The CDR3 here is CASRTGQGLYEQYF. CDR3 bases: TGTGCCAGCAGAACGGGACAGGGGCTCTACGAGCAGTACTTC.

This clonotype was seen a handful of times. The chain employs TRBV6-1 and TRBJ2-7; D is uncertain. Germline V CDR1 and CDR2: MNHNS, SASEGT. Trimming stripped 2 bases from V and 3 bases from J, with 8 bases between. This CDR3 region has 13 residues. The CDR3 reads CASSEIPFYEQYF. The CDR3 bases are TGTGCCAGCAGTGAAATACCTTTCTACGAGCAGTACTTC.

This clonotype was counted many times. This chain connects TRBV28 to TRBJ2-3; D gene ambiguous. V dropped 3 bases and J dropped 2 bases, with 9 bases sitting between them. Germline V gene data show CDR1 as MDHEN and CDR2 as SYDVKM. The CDR3 loop spans 14 amino acids. The CDR3 nucleotides read TGTGCCAGCAGTTTGGAGAAACACACAGATACGCAGTATTTT. It specifies CASSLEKHTDTQYF.

This clonotype occurred a few times. The chain links TRBV27 to TRBJ2-3; D uncertain. CDR3 size: 16 residues. V shed 2 bases and J shed 1 base, with 13 bases lying between them. Germline lookup yields CDR1 MNHEY and CDR2 SMNVEV (reference sequence). CDR3 in DNA: TGTGCCAGCAGTTTAATCTCCTTTGGAGGCACAGATACGCAGTATTTT. It yields the protein CASSLISFGGTDTQYF.

This clonotype has ten or more counts. This chain connects TRBV14 to TRBJ2-1; D call uncertain. CDR1 SGHDN and CDR2 FVKESK come from the germline V gene. This CDR3 has 17 residues. V lost 2 bases to trimming and J lost 2 bases, with 16 bases between them. CDR3 DNA: TGTGCCAGCAGCCAAAGGATCGGCAACGGACCCTACAATGAGCAGTTCTTC. Its translation is CASSQRIGNGPYNEQFF.

As to this clonotype: Just one base apart from a much larger clone, this may be a read error. This rearrangement joins TRBV28 to TRBJ2-3, with unresolved D. Germline CDR1 reads MDHEN; CDR2 reads SYDVKM. Trimming shortened V by 3 bases and J by 6 bases, and 10 bases separated the two germline ends. The CDR3 covers 13 residues. The CDR3 DNA reads as TGTGCCAGCAGTTTGGGCACCTTGGATACGCAGTATTTT. Its protein is CASSLGTLDTQYF. The full variable domain, its missing parts supplied by reference TRBV28 and TRBJ2-3, is DVKVTQSSRYLVKRTGEKVFLECVQDMDHENMFWYRQDPGLGLRLIYFSYDVKMKEKGDIPEGYSVSREKKERFSLILESASTNQTSMYLCASSLGTLDTQYFGPGTRLTVL.

This clonotype was seen more than once but under ten times. The chain carries TRBV27 and TRBJ2-1; D is undetermined. The V gene lost 3 bases and the J gene lost 0 bases, with 15 bases spanning the gap. This CDR3 is 17 amino acids long. Germline lookup yields CDR1 MNHEY and CDR2 SMNVEV (reference sequence). The CDR3 bases are TGTGCCAGCAGTTTCTGGCCAATGCAGAGCTCCTACAATGAGCAGTTCTTC. Amino acids: CASSFWPMQSSYNEQFF.

Only a few counts were recorded for this clonotype. The chain carries TRBV5-1 and TRBJ2-1; tentatively, D is TRBD2 (6 bases). CDR1 SGHRS and CDR2 YFSETQ come from the germline V gene. The CDR3 loop spans 15 amino acids. Trimming cost V 2 bases and J 7 bases, with 16 bases left between them. The CDR3, as DNA: TGCGCCAGCAGCTTCGGAGGGGAGCCCGGGAATGAGCAGTTCTTC. It is translated as CASSFGGEPGNEQFF. The complete variable domain, with remaining parts taken from reference TRBV5-1 and TRBJ2-1, reads KAGVTQTPRYLIKTRGQQVTLSCSPISGHRSVSWYQQTPGQGLQFLFEYFSETQRNKGNFPGRFSGRQFSNSRSEMNVSTLELGDSALYLCASSFGGEPGNEQFFGPGTRLTVL.

This clonotype showed up just a few times. The V call is TRBV25-1, the J call TRBJ2-1; 11 bases fit TRBD2. The CDR3 runs to 20 residues. The germline gives CDR1 MGHDK, CDR2 SYGVNS. The trim removed 2 bases at V and 0 bases at J, leaving 12 bases unmatched. DNA for the CDR3: TGTGCCAGCAGTGAAACTAGCGGGAGAGGCCCCTTGAGCTCCTACAATGAGCAGTTCTTC. Protein sequence: CASSETSGRGPLSSYNEQFF.

A few counts support this clonotype. This chain connects TRBV7-9 to TRBJ2-7; 7 bases line up with TRBD2. The junction had 10 bases not matched to a gene; V was cut back by 0 bases and J by 5 bases. In germline, CDR1 is SEHNR, CDR2 FQNEAQ (reference sequence). CDR3 size: 16 residues. The CDR3 bases are TGTGCCAGCAGCTTAGCGCTGGCGGGAGCCAGCCACGAGCAGTACTTC. Translated, it gives CASSLALAGASHEQYF.

This clonotype came up many times. This rearrangement joins TRBV20-1 to TRBJ2-1, with 7 bases fitting TRBD1. After removal of 3 bases from V and 2 bases from J, the junction contained 1 base not matched to a gene. Germline lookup yields CDR1 DFQATT and CDR2 SNEGSKA (reference sequence). This CDR3 comprises 13 residues. The chain's CDR3 is CSASQGAYNEQFF. In DNA, the CDR3 is TGCAGTGCTAGCCAGGGGGCCTACAATGAGCAGTTCTTC.

This clonotype was recorded at least ten times. The V and J genes are TRBV7-2 and TRBJ1-5; D gene unclear. This CDR3 has 14 residues. Trimming removed 5 bases from V and 9 bases from J, with 17 bases in between. The germline CDR1 and CDR2 sequences are SGHTA and FQGNSA. The CDR3 DNA reads TGTGCCAGCAGCCGCGACGGGCAAGAGTCGCCCCAGCATTTT. It is translated as CASSRDGQESPQHF.

The chain uses TRBV7-2 and TRBJ2-5; D is unclear. V was trimmed by 7 bases and J by 5 bases, leaving 8 bases between them. The CDR3 runs to 11 residues. Germline V gene sequence: CDR1 SGHTA, CDR2 FQGNSA. This CDR3 reads CASTEHETQYF. The CDR3 DNA reads TGTGCCAGCACCGAGCACGAGACCCAGTACTTC.